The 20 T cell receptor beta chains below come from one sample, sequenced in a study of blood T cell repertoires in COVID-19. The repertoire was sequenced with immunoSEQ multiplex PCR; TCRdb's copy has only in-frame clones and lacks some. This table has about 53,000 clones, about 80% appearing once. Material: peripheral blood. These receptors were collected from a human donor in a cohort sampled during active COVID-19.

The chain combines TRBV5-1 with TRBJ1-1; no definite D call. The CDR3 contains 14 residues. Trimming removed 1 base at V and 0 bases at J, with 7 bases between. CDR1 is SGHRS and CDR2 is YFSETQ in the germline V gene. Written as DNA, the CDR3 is TGCGCCAGCAGCTTGCGAGGGATGAACACTGAAGCTTTCTTT. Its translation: CASSLRGMNTEAFF.

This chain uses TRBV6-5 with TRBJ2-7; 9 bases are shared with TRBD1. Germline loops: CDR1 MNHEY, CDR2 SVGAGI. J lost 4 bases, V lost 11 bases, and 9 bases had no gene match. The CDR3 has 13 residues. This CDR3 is CAGRRDRAYEQYF. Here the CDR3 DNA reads TGTGCCGGTCGCCGGGACAGGGCATACGAGCAGTACTTC.

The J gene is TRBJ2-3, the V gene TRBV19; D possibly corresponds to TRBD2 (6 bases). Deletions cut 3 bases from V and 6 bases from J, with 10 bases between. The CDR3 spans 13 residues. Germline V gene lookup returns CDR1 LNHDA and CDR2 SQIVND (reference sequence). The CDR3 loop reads CASSMGLADTQYF. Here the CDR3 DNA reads TGTGCCAGTAGTATGGGTCTAGCGGATACGCAGTATTTT.

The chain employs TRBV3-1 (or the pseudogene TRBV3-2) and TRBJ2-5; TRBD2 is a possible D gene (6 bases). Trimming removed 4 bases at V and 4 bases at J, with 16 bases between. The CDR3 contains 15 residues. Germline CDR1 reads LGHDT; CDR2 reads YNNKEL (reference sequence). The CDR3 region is CASSRKRASAETQYF. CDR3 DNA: TGTGCCAGCAGCCGCAAGAGGGCTAGCGCAGAGACCCAGTACTTC.

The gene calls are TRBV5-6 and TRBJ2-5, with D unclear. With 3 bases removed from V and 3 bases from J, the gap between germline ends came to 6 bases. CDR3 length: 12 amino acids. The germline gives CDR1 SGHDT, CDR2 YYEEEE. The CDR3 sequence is CASSSTEETQYF. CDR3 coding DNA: TGTGCCAGCAGCTCGACTGAAGAGACCCAGTACTTC.

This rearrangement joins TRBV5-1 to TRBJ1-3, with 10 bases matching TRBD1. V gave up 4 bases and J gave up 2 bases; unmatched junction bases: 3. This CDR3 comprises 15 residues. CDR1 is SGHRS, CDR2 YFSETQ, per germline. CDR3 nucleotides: TGCGCCAGCAGCCTCGGGACAGGGGCTGGAAACACCATATATTTT. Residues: CASSLGTGAGNTIYF.

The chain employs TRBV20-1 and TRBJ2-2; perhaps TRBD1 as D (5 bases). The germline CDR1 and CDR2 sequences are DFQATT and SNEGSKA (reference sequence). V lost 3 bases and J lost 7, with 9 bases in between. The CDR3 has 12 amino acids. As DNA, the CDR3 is TGCAGTGCTAGTGGGGCAGGCGGGGAGCTGTTTTTT. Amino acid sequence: CSASGAGGELFF.

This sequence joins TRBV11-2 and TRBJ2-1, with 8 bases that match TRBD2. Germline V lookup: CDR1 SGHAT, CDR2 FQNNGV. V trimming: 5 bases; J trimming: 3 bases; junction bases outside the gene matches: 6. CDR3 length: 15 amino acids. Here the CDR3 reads CASSKAGTSYNEQFF. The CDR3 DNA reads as TGTGCCAGCAGCAAGGCCGGGACTAGCTACAATGAGCAGTTCTTC. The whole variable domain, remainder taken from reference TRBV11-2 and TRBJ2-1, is EAGVAQSPRYKIIEKRQSVAFWCNPISGHATLYWYQQILGQGPKLLIQFQNNGVVDDSQLPKDRFSAERLKGVDSTLKIQPAKLEDSAVYLCASSKAGTSYNEQFFGPGTRLTVL.

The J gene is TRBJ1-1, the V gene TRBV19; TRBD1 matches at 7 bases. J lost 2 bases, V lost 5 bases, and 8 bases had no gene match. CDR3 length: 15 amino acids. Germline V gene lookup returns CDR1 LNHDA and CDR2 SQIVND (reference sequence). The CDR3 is CASSRGGATNTEAFF. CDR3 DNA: TGTGCCAGTAGTCGAGGGGGCGCCACAAACACTGAAGCTTTCTTT.

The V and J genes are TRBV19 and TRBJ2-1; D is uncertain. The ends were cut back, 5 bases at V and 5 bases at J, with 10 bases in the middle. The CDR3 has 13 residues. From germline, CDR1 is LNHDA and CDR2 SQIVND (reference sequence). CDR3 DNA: TGTGCCAGTAGTCGAACACAGCACAATGAGCAGTTCTTC. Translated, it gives CASSRTQHNEQFF. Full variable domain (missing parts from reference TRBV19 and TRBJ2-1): DGGITQSPKYLFRKEGQNVTLSCEQNLNHDAMYWYRQDPGQGLRLIYYSQIVNDFQKGDIAEGYSVSREKKESFPLTVTSAQKNPTAFYLCASSRTQHNEQFFGPGTRLTVL.

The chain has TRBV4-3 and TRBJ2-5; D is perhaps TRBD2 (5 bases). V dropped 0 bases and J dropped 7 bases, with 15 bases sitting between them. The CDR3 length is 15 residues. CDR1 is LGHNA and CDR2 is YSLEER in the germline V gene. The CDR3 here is CASSQDSAAQATQYF. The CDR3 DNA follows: TGCGCCAGCAGCCAAGATAGCGCGGCTCAGGCGACCCAGTACTTC.

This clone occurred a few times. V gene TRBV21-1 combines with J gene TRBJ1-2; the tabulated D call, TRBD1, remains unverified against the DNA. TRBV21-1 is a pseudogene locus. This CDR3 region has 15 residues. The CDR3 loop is CASSFGGQSNYGYTF. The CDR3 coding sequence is TGTGCCAGCAGCTTTGGGGGACAGAGTAACTATGGCTACACCTTC.

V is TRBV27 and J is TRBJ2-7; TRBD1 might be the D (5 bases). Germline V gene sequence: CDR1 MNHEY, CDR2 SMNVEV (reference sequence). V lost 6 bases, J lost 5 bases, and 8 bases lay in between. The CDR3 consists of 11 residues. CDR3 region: CASRSTDEQYF. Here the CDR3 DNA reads TGTGCCAGCAGATCGACAGACGAGCAGTACTTC.

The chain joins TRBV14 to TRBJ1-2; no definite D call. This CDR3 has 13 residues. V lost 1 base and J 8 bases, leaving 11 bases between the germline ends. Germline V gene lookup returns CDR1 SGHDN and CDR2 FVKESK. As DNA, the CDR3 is TGTGCCAGCAGCCAAGTCAGACAAGGCGGCTACACCTTC. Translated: CASSQVRQGGYTF.

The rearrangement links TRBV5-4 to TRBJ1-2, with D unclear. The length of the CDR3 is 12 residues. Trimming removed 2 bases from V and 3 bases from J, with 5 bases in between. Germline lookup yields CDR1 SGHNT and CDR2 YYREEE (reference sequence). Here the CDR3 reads CASSFNYYGYTF. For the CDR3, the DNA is TGTGCCAGCAGCTTCAACTACTATGGCTACACCTTC.

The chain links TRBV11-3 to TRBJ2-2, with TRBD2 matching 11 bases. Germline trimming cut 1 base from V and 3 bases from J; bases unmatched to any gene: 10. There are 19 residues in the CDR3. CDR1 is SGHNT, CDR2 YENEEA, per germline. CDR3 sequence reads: CASSLGPTSGRTDTGELFF. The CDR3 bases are TGTGCCAGCAGCTTAGGCCCAACTAGCGGGAGAACGGACACCGGGGAGCTGTTTTTT.

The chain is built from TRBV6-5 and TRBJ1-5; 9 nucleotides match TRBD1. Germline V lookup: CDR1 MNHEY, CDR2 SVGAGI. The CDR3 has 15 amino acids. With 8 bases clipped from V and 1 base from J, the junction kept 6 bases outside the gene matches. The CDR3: CASGHDRGSNQPQHF. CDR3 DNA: TGTGCCAGCGGCCACGACAGGGGGAGCAATCAGCCCCAGCATTTT.

CDR3 in DNA: TGTGCCAGCAGGACGCGGGTCAATCAGCCCCAGCATTTT. Protein sequence: CASRTRVNQPQHF. The chain carries TRBV28 and TRBJ1-5; D unresolved. Germline lookup yields CDR1 MDHEN and CDR2 SYDVKM. The CDR3 length is 13 residues. The ends were cut back, 6 bases at V and 3 bases at J, with 9 bases in the middle.

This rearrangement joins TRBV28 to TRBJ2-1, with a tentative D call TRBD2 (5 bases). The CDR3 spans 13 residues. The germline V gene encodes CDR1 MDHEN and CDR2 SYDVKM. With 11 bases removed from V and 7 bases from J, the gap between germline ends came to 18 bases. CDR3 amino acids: CAVTRAILNEQFF. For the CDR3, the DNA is TGTGCCGTCACTAGAGCGATCTTAAATGAGCAGTTCTTC. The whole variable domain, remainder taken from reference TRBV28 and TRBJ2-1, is DVKVTQSSRYLVKRTGEKVFLECVQDMDHENMFWYRQDPGLGLRLIYFSYDVKMKEKGDIPEGYSVSREKKERFSLILESASTNQTSMYLCAVTRAILNEQFFGPGTRLTVL.

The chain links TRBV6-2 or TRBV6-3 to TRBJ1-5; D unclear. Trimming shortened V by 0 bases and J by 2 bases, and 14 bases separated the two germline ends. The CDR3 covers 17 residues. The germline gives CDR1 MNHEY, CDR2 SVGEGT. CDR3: CASSYSVGGGGNQPQHF. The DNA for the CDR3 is TGTGCCAGCAGTTACTCGGTTGGCGGAGGTGGCAATCAGCCCCAGCATTTT.